A single sample is the source of the 3 T cell receptor beta chains below, sequenced in a study of a mutant IDH1 vaccine in newly diagnosed glioma (dated by TCRdb to the early 2020s). Library preparation employed the immunoSEQ multiplex PCR assay. Here the immuneACCESS table is served through TCRdb, limited to in-frame sequences with V and J called. Missing clones are a known gap in these copies; in checked studies unresolved V genes cover under half, and the rest lacks a known reason. Within this sample are approximately 50,000 clones, with less than 90% of them counted one time only. Together, the top ten hold around 3.5% of the sample. The sample's time point, from its label and the paper: week 47, end of study. Each vaccine dose was 300 ug of a 20-mer mutant IDH1 peptide in Montanide, given subcutaneously with topical imiquimod. Their target antigens are unknown. Specimen: PBMCs, collected from a glioma patient whose treatment included an IDH1 peptide vaccine. These receptors all stem from a woman in her 50s with glioma.

This chain links TRBV9 with TRBJ2-7; no clear D gene. Trimming removed 0 bases from V and 3 bases from J, with 7 bases in between. Per germline, CDR1 SGDLS and CDR2 YYNGEE. This CDR3 is built from 13 residues. The CDR3 protein is CASSVGNSYEQYF. Here the CDR3 DNA reads TGTGCCAGCAGCGTAGGTAACAGCTACGAGCAGTACTTC.

The chain combines TRBV18 with TRBJ1-2; the match to TRBD1 covers 9 bases. The CDR3 spans 14 residues. The germline V gene encodes CDR1 KGHSH and CDR2 LQKENI. V gave up 6 bases and J gave up 8 bases; unmatched junction bases: 10. CDR3 in amino acids: CASSRTGGEKGYTF. The CDR3 coding sequence is TGTGCCAGCTCTCGAACAGGGGGCGAGAAGGGCTACACCTTC.

Only a few counts were recorded for this clone. The chain has TRBV14 and TRBJ2-5; D possibly corresponds to TRBD2 (6 bases). Germline V lookup: CDR1 SGHDN, CDR2 FVKESK. This CDR3 contains 14 residues. V lost 4 bases and J lost 5, with 14 bases in between. The CDR3 sequence is CASSRPGVRETQYF. Here the CDR3 DNA reads TGTGCCAGCAGCCGACCGGGGGTCCGTGAGACCCAGTACTTC.